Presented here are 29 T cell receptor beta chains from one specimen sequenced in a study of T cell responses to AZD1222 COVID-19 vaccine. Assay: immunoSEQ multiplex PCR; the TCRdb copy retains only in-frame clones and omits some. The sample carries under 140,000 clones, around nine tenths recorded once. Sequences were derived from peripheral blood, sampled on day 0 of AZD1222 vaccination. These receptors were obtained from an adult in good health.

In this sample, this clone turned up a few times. The CDR3 DNA is TGCAGTGCCACCGGGCCCTACGAGCAGTACTTC. Translating it yields CSATGPYEQYF. The chain uses TRBV20-1 and TRBJ2-7; the D is unclear. The germline V gene has CDR1 DFQATT and CDR2 SNEGSKA (reference sequence). The CDR3 contains 11 residues. V was shortened by 6 bases and J by 2 bases, with 8 bases between the two germline ends.

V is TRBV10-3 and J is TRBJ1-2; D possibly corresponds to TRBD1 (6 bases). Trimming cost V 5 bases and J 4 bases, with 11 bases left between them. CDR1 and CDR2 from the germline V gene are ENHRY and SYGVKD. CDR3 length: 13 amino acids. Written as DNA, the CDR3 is TGTGCCATCAGTTACGGACAGTTCTATGGCTACACCTTC. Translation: CAISYGQFYGYTF.

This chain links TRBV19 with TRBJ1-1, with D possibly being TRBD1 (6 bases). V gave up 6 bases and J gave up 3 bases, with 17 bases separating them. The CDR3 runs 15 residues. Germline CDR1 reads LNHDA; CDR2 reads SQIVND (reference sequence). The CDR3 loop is CASSLQGAWDTEAFF. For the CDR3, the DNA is TGTGCCAGTAGCCTACAGGGCGCTTGGGACACTGAAGCTTTCTTT.

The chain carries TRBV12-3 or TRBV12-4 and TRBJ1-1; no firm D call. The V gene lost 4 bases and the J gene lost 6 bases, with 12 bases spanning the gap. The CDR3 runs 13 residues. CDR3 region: CASSSKVGAEAFF. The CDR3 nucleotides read TGTGCCAGCAGTTCCAAGGTCGGGGCTGAAGCTTTCTTT.

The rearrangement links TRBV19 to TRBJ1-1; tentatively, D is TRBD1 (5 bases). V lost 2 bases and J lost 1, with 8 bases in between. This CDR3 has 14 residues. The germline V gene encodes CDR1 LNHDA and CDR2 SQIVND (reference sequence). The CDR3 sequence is CASSIRGPNTEAFF. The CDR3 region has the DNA TGTGCCAGTAGTATAAGGGGCCCGAACACTGAAGCTTTCTTT.

The CDR3 DNA is TGTGCCATCAGTGAAGGCAGGGTGAGGGCTGGGAGCAATCAGCCCCAGCATTTT. This encodes CAISEGRVRAGSNQPQHF. The rearrangement joins TRBV10-3 to TRBJ1-5, with a tentative D call TRBD1 (5 bases). The CDR3 totals 18 residues. V lost 3 bases, J lost 1 base, and 19 bases lay in between. Germline CDR1 is ENHRY and CDR2 is SYGVKD.

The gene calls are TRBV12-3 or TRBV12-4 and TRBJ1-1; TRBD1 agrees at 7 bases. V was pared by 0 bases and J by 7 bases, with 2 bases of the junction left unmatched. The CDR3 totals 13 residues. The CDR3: CASSLAGGLEAFF. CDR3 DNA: TGTGCCAGCAGTTTAGCAGGGGGCCTTGAAGCTTTCTTT.

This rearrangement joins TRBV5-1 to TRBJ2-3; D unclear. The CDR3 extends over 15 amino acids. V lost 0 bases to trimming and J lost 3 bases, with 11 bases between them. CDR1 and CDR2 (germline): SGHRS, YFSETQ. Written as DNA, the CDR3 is TGCGCCAGCAGCTTGGGGCTGGTTTTAACAGATACGCAGTATTTT. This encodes CASSLGLVLTDTQYF. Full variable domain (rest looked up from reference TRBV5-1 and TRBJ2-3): KAGVTQTPRYLIKTRGQQVTLSCSPISGHRSVSWYQQTPGQGLQFLFEYFSETQRNKGNFPGRFSGRQFSNSRSEMNVSTLELGDSALYLCASSLGLVLTDTQYFGPGTRLTVL.

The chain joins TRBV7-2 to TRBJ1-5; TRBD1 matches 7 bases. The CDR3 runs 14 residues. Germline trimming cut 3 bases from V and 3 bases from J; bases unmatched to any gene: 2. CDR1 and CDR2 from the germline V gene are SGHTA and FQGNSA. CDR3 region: CASSFGTVNQPQHF. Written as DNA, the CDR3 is TGTGCCAGCAGCTTCGGGACAGTCAATCAGCCCCAGCATTTT.

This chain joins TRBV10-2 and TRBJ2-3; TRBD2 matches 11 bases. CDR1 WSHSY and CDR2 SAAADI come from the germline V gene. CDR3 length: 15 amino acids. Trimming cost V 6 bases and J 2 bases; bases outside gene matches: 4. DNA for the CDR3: TGCGCCAGCAGGATAGCGGGAGGGCCCACAGATACGCAGTATTTT. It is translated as CASRIAGGPTDTQYF.

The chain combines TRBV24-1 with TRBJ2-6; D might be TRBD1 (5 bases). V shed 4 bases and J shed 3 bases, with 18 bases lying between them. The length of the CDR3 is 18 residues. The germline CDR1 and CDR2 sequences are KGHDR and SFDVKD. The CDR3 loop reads CATSEVPSRAGGANVLTF. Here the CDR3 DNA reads TGTGCCACCAGTGAAGTCCCCTCCAGGGCTGGTGGGGCCAACGTCCTGACTTTC.

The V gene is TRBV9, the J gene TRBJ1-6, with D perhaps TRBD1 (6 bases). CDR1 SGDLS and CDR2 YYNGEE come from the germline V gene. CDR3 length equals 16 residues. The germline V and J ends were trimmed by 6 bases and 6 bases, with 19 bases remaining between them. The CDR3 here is CASTYSGEDPNSPLHF. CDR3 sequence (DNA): TGTGCCAGCACCTACTCAGGGGAGGACCCTAATTCACCCCTCCACTTT.

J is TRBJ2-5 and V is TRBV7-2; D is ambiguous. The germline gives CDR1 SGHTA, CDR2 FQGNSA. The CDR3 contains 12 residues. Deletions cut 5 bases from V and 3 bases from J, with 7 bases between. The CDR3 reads CASSLDEETQYF. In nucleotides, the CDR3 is TGTGCCAGCAGCCTGGACGAAGAGACCCAGTACTTC.

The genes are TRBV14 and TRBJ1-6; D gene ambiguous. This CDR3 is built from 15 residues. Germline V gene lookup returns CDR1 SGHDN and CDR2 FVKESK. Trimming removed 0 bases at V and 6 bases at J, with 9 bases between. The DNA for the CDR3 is TGTGCCAGCAGCCAAGATGGCAGGCCTAATTCACCCCTCCACTTT. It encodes CASSQDGRPNSPLHF.

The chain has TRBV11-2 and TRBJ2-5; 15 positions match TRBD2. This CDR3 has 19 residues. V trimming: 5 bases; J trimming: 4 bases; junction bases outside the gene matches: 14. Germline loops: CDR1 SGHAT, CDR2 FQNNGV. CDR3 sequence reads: CASSENLGLAGGPRETQYF. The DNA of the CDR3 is TGTGCCAGCAGCGAAAACCTCGGACTAGCGGGAGGGCCGCGAGAGACCCAGTACTTC.

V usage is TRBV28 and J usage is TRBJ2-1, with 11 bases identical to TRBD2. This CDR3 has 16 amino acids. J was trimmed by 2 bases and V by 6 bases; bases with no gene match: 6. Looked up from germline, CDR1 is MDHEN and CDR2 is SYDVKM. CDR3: CASSPTSGGAYNEQFF. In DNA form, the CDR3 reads TGTGCCAGCAGCCCTACTAGCGGGGGCGCCTACAATGAGCAGTTCTTC.

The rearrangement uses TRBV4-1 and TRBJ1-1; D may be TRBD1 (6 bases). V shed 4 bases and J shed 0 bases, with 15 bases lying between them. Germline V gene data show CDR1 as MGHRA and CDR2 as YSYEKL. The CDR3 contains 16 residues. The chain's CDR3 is CASSLRQGPMNTEAFF. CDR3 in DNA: TGCGCCAGCAGCCTCAGGCAGGGGCCGATGAACACTGAAGCTTTCTTT.

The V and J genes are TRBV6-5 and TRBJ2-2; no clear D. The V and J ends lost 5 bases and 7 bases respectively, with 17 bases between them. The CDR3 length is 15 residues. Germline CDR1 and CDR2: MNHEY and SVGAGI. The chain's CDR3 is CASSQTELGVGELFF. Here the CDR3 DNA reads TGTGCCAGCAGTCAAACAGAGCTGGGTGTCGGGGAGCTGTTTTTT.

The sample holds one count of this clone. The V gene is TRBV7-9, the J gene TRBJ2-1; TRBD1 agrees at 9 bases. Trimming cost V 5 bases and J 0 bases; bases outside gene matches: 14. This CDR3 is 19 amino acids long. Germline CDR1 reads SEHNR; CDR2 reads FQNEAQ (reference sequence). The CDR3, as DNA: TGTGCCAGCAGCCCAAACCCCGGGACAGGGTTCGCCTCCTACAATGAGCAGTTCTTC. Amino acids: CASSPNPGTGFASYNEQFF.

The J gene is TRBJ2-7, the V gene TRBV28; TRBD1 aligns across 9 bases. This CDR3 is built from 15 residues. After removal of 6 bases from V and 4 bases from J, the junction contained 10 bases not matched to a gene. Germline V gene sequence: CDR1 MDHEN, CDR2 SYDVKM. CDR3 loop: CASRNRDRDIYEQYF. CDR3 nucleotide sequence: TGTGCCAGCAGAAACCGGGACAGGGACATATACGAGCAGTACTTC.

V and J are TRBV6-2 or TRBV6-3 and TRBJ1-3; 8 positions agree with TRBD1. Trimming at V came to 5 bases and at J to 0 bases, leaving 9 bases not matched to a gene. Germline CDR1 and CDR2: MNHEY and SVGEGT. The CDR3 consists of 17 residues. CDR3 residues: CASSRGQGYTSGNTIYF. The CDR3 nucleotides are TGTGCCAGCAGTCGCGGACAGGGCTATACCTCTGGAAACACCATATATTTT.

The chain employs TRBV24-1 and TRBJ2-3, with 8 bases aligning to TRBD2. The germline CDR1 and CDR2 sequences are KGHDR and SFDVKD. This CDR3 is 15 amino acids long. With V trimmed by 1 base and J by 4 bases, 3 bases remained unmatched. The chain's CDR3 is CATSDLGLAADTQYF. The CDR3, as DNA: TGTGCCACCAGTGATTTAGGACTAGCAGCAGATACGCAGTATTTT.

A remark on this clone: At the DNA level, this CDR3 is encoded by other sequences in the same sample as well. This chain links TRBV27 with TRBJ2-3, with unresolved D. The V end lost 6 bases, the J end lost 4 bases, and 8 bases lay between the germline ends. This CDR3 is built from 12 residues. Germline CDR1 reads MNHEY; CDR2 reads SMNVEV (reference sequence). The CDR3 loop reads CASSPGSDTQYF. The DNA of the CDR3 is TGTGCCAGCAGCCCCGGCTCAGATACGCAGTATTTT.

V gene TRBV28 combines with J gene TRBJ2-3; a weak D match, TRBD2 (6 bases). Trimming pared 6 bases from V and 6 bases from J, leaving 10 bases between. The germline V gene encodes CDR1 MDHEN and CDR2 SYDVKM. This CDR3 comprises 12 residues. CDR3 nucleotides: TGTGCCAGCAGGGGAGGAGGGGATACGCAGTATTTT. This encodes CASRGGGDTQYF.

CDR3 sequence: CASSQGSNTEAFF. The CDR3 DNA reads TGTGCCAGTAGCCAGGGATCCAACACTGAAGCTTTCTTT. The chain is built from TRBV19 and TRBJ1-1; the D gene is possibly TRBD1 (5 bases). There are 13 residues in the CDR3. Trimming removed 6 bases from V and 2 bases from J, with 10 bases in between. Germline loops: CDR1 LNHDA, CDR2 SQIVND (reference sequence).

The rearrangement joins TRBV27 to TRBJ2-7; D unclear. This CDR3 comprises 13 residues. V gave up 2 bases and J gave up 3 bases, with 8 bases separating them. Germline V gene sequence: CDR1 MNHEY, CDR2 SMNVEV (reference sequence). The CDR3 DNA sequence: TGTGCCAGCAGTTTAAGCACCAACTACGAGCAGTACTTC. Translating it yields CASSLSTNYEQYF.

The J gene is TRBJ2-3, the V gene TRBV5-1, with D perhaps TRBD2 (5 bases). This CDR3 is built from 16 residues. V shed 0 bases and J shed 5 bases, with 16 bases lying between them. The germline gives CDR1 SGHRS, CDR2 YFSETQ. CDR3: CASSLASSLGRDTQYF. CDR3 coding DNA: TGCGCCAGCAGCTTGGCGAGTAGTCTAGGGAGAGATACGCAGTATTTT.

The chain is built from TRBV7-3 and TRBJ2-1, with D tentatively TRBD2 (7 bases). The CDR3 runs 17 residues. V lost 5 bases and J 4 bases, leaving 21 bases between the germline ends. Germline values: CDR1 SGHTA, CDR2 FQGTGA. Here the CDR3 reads CASSRTMTSRGYNEQFF. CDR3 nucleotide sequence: TGTGCCAGCAGCCGGACGATGACTAGCAGGGGATACAATGAGCAGTTCTTC.

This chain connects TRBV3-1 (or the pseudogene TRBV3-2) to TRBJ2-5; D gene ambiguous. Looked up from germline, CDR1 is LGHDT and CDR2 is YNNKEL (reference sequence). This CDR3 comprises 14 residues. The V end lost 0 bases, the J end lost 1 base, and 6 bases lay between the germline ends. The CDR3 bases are TGTGCCAGCAGCCAAGAAGCTACCCAAGAGACCCAGTACTTC. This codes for CASSQEATQETQYF.